The clone carrying this T cell receptor (beta chain) was counted only a few times. What it binds is not known. The CDR3 length is 14 residues. CDR1 is SGHNT and CDR2 is YYREEE in the germline V gene (reference sequence). With V trimmed by 1 base and J by 3 bases, 2 bases remained unmatched. With 60 Vbeta and 13 Jbeta primers, the PCR was carried out. The method was immunoSEQ multiplex PCR; TCRdb's version includes in-frame clones alone and lacks a portion of them. The repertoire includes more than 100,000 clones, less than 65% of them detected once, and approximately 11% sits in the top ten. This entry comes from a study of cytomegalovirus exposure and HLA in healthy donors. Study conclusions and caveats: With high specificity and sensitivity, the classifier reportedly diagnosed cytomegalovirus status.

The specimen was PBMCs. This chain links TRBV5-4 with TRBJ2-5; 8 nucleotides match TRBD2. The sequence was obtained from a man aged 40-55 years in good health and CMV-seropositive. Written as DNA, the CDR3 is TGTGCCAGCAGCTTGCTACTAGCGGAAGAGACCCAGTACTTC. Amino acid sequence: CASSLLLAEETQYF.